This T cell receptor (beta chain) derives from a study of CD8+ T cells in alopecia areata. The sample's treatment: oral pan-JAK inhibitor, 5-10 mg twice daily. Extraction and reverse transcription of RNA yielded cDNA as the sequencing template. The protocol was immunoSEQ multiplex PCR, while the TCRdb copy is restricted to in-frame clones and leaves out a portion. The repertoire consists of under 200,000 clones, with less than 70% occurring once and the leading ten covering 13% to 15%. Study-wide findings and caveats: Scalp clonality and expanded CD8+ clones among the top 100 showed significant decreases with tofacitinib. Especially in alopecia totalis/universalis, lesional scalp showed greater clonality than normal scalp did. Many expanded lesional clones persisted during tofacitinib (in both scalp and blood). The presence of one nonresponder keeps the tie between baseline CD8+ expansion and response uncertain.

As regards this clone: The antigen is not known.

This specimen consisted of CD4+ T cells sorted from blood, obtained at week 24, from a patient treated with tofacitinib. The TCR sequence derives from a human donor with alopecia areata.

CDR3 loop: CASTSRPYQPQHF. DNA for the CDR3: TGTGCCAGTACCTCCCGGCCGTATCAGCCCCAGCATTTT. The chain links TRBV19 to TRBJ1-5; D not resolved. V shed 7 bases and J shed 5 bases, with 12 bases lying between them. Germline CDR1 reads LNHDA; CDR2 reads SQIVND (reference sequence). The CDR3 is 13 amino acids.